Given below is one T cell receptor (beta chain) in context. V was pared by 2 bases and J by 4 bases, with 8 bases between. The CDR3 loop spans 13 amino acids. CDR1 is MNHEY and CDR2 is SMNVEV in the germline V gene (reference sequence). The source of the sample is a study of blood T cell repertoires in COVID-19. In the study overall: Acute-phase and convalescent COVID-19 samples originated in the United States, Italy and Spain. Sample material is recorded as cDNA or gDNA derived from T cells, B-cell-depleted T cells, or PBMCs.

Authors' methods: The authors estimated nucleated cell counts from reference gene primer amplification. The assay was immunoSEQ multiplex PCR, and TCRdb's table has in-frame clones only and misses some. Clonal size and the V and J genes are those of that table, whereas D and trimming came from the DNA. The sample has about 110,000 clones; 84% are singletons. The gene calls are TRBV27 and TRBJ2-5; tentative D call: TRBD2 (7 bases). The sequence was collected from a woman over 75 with active or convalescent COVID-19. Sequenced input: peripheral blood. The chain's CDR3 is CASSLRGGETQYF. The DNA for the CDR3 is TGTGCCAGCAGTTTAAGGGGGGGAGAGACCCAGTACTTC.